Following are 15 T cell receptor beta chains from one sample sequenced in a study of cytotoxic CD8 clonotypes in ibrutinib-treated CLL. Profiling relied on immunoSEQ multiplex PCR, and the TCRdb table lists in-frame clones only, not all of them. The sample lists around 150,000 clones; about 88% were seen once. The sequencing here drew on PBMCs, taken at disease progression, from a patient treated with ibrutinib. The receptor set was obtained from a human donor with chronic lymphocytic leukemia.

The genes are TRBV11-2 and TRBJ1-2, with D perhaps matching TRBD1 (5 bases). The CDR3 has 12 amino acids. V was pared by 1 base and J by 8 bases, with 8 bases between. CDR1 is SGHAT, CDR2 FQNNGV, per germline. The DNA for the CDR3 is TGTGCCAGCAGCTTAGTAGGGGACGGCTACACCTTC. This sequence encodes CASSLVGDGYTF.

This clone was seen a single time. The genes are TRBV5-1 and TRBJ1-1; 7 bases agree with TRBD1. The CDR3 has 17 amino acids. J lost 0 bases, V lost 7 bases, and 15 bases had no gene match. Per the germline V gene, CDR1 is SGHRS and CDR2 is YFSETQ. CDR3 bases: TGCGCCAGCGCTTTTGGGGCAGGGGGTTGGATGAACACTGAAGCTTTCTTT. Protein product: CASAFGAGGWMNTEAFF.

Details on this clone: This sample includes further DNA sequences coding for the same CDR3. The genes are TRBV15 and TRBJ1-3, with no clear D. CDR1 is LNHNV, CDR2 YYDKDF, per germline (reference sequence). This CDR3 has 15 amino acids. Trimming took 1 base from V and 1 from J, leaving 8 bases between them. CDR3 in DNA: TGTGCCACCAGCAGAGTTGGTGGGTCTGGAAACACCATATATTTT. This codes for CATSRVGGSGNTIYF.

This clone was picked up one time. V usage is TRBV7-6 and J usage is TRBJ2-3; 13 nucleotides match TRBD2. CDR3 length: 18 residues. Germline CDR1 and CDR2: SGHVS and FNYEAQ. The V and J ends lost 2 bases and 5 bases, in that order; junction bases with no gene match: 10. The CDR3 loop is CASSLILRTSGSLDTQYF. For the CDR3, the DNA is TGTGCCAGCAGCTTAATTCTTAGGACTAGCGGGAGTTTAGATACGCAGTATTTT.

The chain couples TRBV7-9 to TRBJ1-4; 7 nucleotides match TRBD1. The V segment lost 7 bases and the J segment 0 bases; nucleotides outside the gene matches: 8. Germline loops: CDR1 SEHNR, CDR2 FQNEAQ (reference sequence). The CDR3 length is 16 residues. CDR3 sequence (DNA): TGTGCCAGCAAAGGGGGCAGGGGAGCAACTAATGAAAAACTGTTTTTT. Amino acid sequence: CASKGGRGATNEKLFF.

The V gene is TRBV27, the J gene TRBJ2-1; 8 bases agree with TRBD2. Germline CDR1 is MNHEY and CDR2 is SMNVEV (reference sequence). J gave up 10 bases and V 10 bases, and 15 bases lay outside the gene matches. The CDR3 runs 14 residues. The CDR3 spells CATTSGLAVQEQFF. The CDR3 DNA follows: TGTGCCACAACCTCCGGACTAGCCGTACAGGAGCAGTTCTTC.

The chain links TRBV2 to TRBJ1-1; possible D gene TRBD1, 5 bases. V lost 5 bases and J 5 bases, leaving 12 bases between the germline ends. CDR1 is SNHLY and CDR2 is FYNNEI in the germline V gene. This CDR3 is 13 amino acids long. CDR3 nucleotide sequence: TGTGCCAGCAGTCAGGGAGGGATTACTGAAGCTTTCTTT. Translated: CASSQGGITEAFF.

The rearrangement joins TRBV6-6 to TRBJ1-2; a weak D match, TRBD1 (6 bases). V was shortened by 6 bases and J by 5 bases, with 16 bases between the two germline ends. Germline loops: CDR1 MNHNY, CDR2 SVGAGI (reference sequence). The CDR3 is 14 residues long. CDR3 sequence: CASRPWDNTYGYTF. As DNA, the CDR3 is TGTGCCAGCAGACCCTGGGACAACACATATGGCTACACCTTC.

The gene calls are TRBV28 and TRBJ1-5; D call uncertain. Germline V gene lookup returns CDR1 MDHEN and CDR2 SYDVKM. The CDR3 is made up of 12 amino acids. Trimming took 6 bases from V and 7 from J, leaving 10 bases between them. CDR3 coding DNA: TGTGCCAGCAGCGCGAAGACCCAGCCCCAGCATTTT. The encoded protein is CASSAKTQPQHF. The variable domain in full, with the rest retrieved from reference TRBV28 and TRBJ1-5, is DVKVTQSSRYLVKRTGEKVFLECVQDMDHENMFWYRQDPGLGLRLIYFSYDVKMKEKGDIPEGYSVSREKKERFSLILESASTNQTSMYLCASSAKTQPQHFGDGTRLSIL.

CDR3 coding DNA: TGTGCCAGCAGCTTGAGTTTCAGGGGCACAGATACGCAGTATTTT. Translation: CASSLSFRGTDTQYF. The chain uses TRBV7-2 and TRBJ2-3; possible D gene TRBD1, 5 bases. CDR3 size: 15 residues. Trimming took off 3 bases at V and 1 base at J, with 11 bases between the two ends. The germline V gene encodes CDR1 SGHTA and CDR2 FQGNSA.

The chain uses TRBV27 and TRBJ1-3, with a weak D call TRBD1 (5 bases). This CDR3 spans 15 amino acids. V lost 2 bases, J lost 3 bases, and 11 bases lay in between. The V gene's germline CDR1 is MNHEY and CDR2 SMNVEV (reference sequence). In DNA form, the CDR3 reads TGTGCCAGCAGTTTACTTGGGGGGTTTGGAAACACCATATATTTT. Translating gives CASSLLGGFGNTIYF.

The chain carries TRBV29-1 and TRBJ2-7; D unclear. This CDR3 has 12 amino acids. Trimming shortened V by 7 bases and J by 6 bases, and 16 bases separated the two germline ends. Looked up from germline, CDR1 is SQVTM and CDR2 is ANQGSEA. The CDR3 region is CSATFWWSEQYF. DNA for the CDR3: TGCAGCGCTACGTTTTGGTGGAGCGAGCAGTACTTC.

The chain couples TRBV9 to TRBJ1-5, with a possible D match to TRBD1 (6 bases). This CDR3 contains 16 residues. Germline V gives CDR1 SGDLS, CDR2 YYNGEE. Trimming removed 0 bases at V and 6 bases at J, with 16 bases between. In nucleotides, the CDR3 is TGTGCCAGCAGCGTAGGGTCGGGGGGCTTGGGTCAGCCCCAGCATTTT. This gives the protein CASSVGSGGLGQPQHF.

The rearrangement uses TRBV21-1 and TRBJ2-7; the listed D gene, TRBD1, was not tested against the DNA. TRBV21-1 corresponds to a pseudogene. The CDR3 runs 11 residues. The DNA for the CDR3 is TGTGCCAGCACATTTCCCTACGAGCAGTACTTC. Its protein is CASTFPYEQYF.

J is TRBJ1-5 and V is TRBV6-5; perhaps TRBD1 as D (5 bases). Germline V gene sequence: CDR1 MNHEY, CDR2 SVGAGI. The CDR3 length is 14 residues. The germline V and J ends were trimmed by 2 bases and 6 bases, with 11 bases remaining between them. In DNA, the CDR3 is TGTGCCAGCAGTTACCGGCAGGGCGGTCAGCCCCAGCATTTT. Its protein product is CASSYRQGGQPQHF.